Detailed here is one TCR beta chain. The antigen remains unidentified. The source of the sample is a study of cytomegalovirus exposure and HLA in healthy donors. The study, taken as a whole, reports: As was reported, the classifier diagnosed cytomegalovirus status with high specificity and sensitivity. Fewer N-insertions than the roughly 670-donor mean were reportedly shown by an Asian-associated ancestry cluster in a later analysis. Indistinguishable V segments, including TRBV6-2 and TRBV6-3, were excluded. Researchers reported in a later analysis that a missense DCLRE1C variant was tied to TCR beta V- and J-gene trimming.

The CDR3 is 13 amino acids. The germline V gene has CDR1 SEHNR and CDR2 FQNEAQ (reference sequence). V dropped 3 bases and J dropped 5; count of bases not matched to a gene: 2. The PCR ran on 60 Vbeta and 13 Jbeta primers. The protocol was immunoSEQ multiplex PCR, while the TCRdb copy is restricted to in-frame clones and leaves out a portion. The sample comprises 130,000 or so clones, 65% to 85% of which are singletons, and about 1.5% rests with the top ten. This chain uses TRBV7-9 with TRBJ1-2; 8 bases fit TRBD1. The specimen was PBMCs. This sequence was found in a woman in her late teens or twenties in good health and CMV-seronegative. The CDR3 loop is CASSFRQGYGYTF. For the CDR3, the DNA is TGTGCCAGCAGCTTTCGACAGGGGTATGGCTACACCTTC.